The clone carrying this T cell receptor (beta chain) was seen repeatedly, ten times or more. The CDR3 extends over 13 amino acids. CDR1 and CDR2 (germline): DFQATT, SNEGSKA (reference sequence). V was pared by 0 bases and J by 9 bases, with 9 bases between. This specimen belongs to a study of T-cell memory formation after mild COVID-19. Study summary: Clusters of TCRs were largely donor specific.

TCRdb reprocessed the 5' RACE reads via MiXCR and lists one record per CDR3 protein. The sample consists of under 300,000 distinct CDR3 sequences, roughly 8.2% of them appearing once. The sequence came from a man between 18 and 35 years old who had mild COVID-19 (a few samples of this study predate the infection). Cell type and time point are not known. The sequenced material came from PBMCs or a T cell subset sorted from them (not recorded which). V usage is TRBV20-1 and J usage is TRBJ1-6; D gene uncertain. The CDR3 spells CSAREVAGSPLHF. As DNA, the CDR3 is TGCAGTGCTAGAGAGGTGGCGGGTTCACCCCTCCACTTT.